The next 25 T cell receptor beta chains were all read from a single sample in a study of breast tumors, draining lymph nodes, adjacent tissues. TCRdb reanalysed the multiplex PCR reads using MiXCR and keeps one entry per CDR3 protein. The repertoire holds roughly 13,000 distinct CDR3 sequences, with roughly 50% as singletons. Sequenced material: tumor-adjacent breast tissue. These receptors were taken from a female donor with breast cancer. Some clones in this sample may be carry-over from other donors' samples.

This clonotype was observed many times. A much more abundant neighbour one base away suggests this may be a read error. The chain links TRBV6-4 to TRBJ2-2; 8 nucleotides align to TRBD1. The ends lost 5 bases at V and 4 bases at J; junction bases unmatched: 9. The length of the CDR3 is 16 residues. From germline, CDR1 is MRHNA and CDR2 SNTAGT. Here the CDR3 reads CASSHTWTGSTGELFF. The CDR3 region has the DNA TGTGCCAGCAGTCACACGTGGACAGGGTCCACCGGGGAGCTGTTTTTT.

The rearrangement uses TRBV6-6 and TRBJ2-6; D not certain. CDR1 is MNHNY and CDR2 is SVGAGI in the germline V gene (reference sequence). V lost 0 bases to trimming and J lost 0 bases, with 6 bases between them. The CDR3 has 16 residues. CDR3: CASSYSTASGANVLTF. CDR3 sequence (DNA): TGTGCCAGCAGTTACTCTACAGCCTCTGGGGCCAACGTCCTGACTTTC.

This chain connects TRBV4-2 to TRBJ2-5, with D hard to call. The CDR3 is made up of 12 amino acids. V was pared by 1 base and J by 5 bases, with 5 bases between. CDR1 is LGHNA and CDR2 is YNFKEQ in the germline V gene. Here the CDR3 reads CASSQGMETQYF. As DNA, the CDR3 is TGTGCCAGCAGCCAAGGAATGGAGACCCAGTACTTC.

This clonotype was counted at least ten times. The chain recombines TRBV27 with TRBJ1-5; D perhaps matches TRBD1 (5 bases). The CDR3 extends over 13 amino acids. Between the trimmed V and J ends, which lost 8 bases and 4 bases, there was a span of 12 bases. Germline V gene lookup returns CDR1 MNHEY and CDR2 SMNVEV (reference sequence). The DNA for the CDR3 is TGTGCCAGCGGGACGGGAGGAAATCAGCCCCAGCATTTT. This codes for CASGTGGNQPQHF.

V is TRBV19 and J is TRBJ2-7; a possible D gene is TRBD1 (6 bases). Germline V lookup: CDR1 LNHDA, CDR2 SQIVND (reference sequence). Trimming removed 5 bases from V and 3 bases from J, with 11 bases in between. The CDR3 totals 13 residues. The CDR3 coding sequence is TGTGCCAGTAGTTGGCAGGGGAACTACGAGCAGTACTTC. Translating gives CASSWQGNYEQYF.

This chain joins TRBV5-1 and TRBJ1-2; D gene ambiguous. The CDR3 is made up of 14 amino acids. The V and J ends lost 4 bases and 6 bases respectively, with 16 bases between them. CDR1 is SGHRS, CDR2 YFSETQ, per germline. The CDR3 DNA reads TGCGCCAGCAGCGGTGAGACCTACGAGCATGGCTACACCTTC. This sequence encodes CASSGETYEHGYTF. The whole variable domain, filled in from reference TRBV5-1 and TRBJ1-2, reads KAGVTQTPRYLIKTRGQQVTLSCSPISGHRSVSWYQQTPGQGLQFLFEYFSETQRNKGNFPGRFSGRQFSNSRSEMNVSTLELGDSALYLCASSGETYEHGYTFGSGTRLTVV.

V and J are TRBV5-1 and TRBJ2-7; 9 bases line up with TRBD1. The CDR3 contains 14 residues. Per germline, CDR1 SGHRS and CDR2 YFSETQ. Trimming removed 0 bases from V and 3 bases from J; junction bases left unmatched: 1. This chain's CDR3 is CASSLVTGGYEQYF. In DNA form, the CDR3 reads TGCGCCAGCAGCTTGGTGACAGGGGGCTACGAGCAGTACTTC.

This clonotype was seen repeatedly, ten times or more. The genes are TRBV20-1 and TRBJ2-1; TRBD2 matches at 14 bases. Looked up from germline, CDR1 is DFQATT and CDR2 is SNEGSKA (reference sequence). The trim removed 4 bases at V and 7 bases at J, leaving 3 bases unmatched. The CDR3 loop spans 14 amino acids. Here the CDR3 DNA reads TGCAGTGCTATGTGGACTAGCGGGAGGAATGAGCAGTTCTTC. Its translation is CSAMWTSGRNEQFF.

The chain joins TRBV20-1 to TRBJ1-4, with D hard to call. From germline, CDR1 is DFQATT and CDR2 SNEGSKA (reference sequence). Trimming cost V 3 bases and J 6 bases, with 5 bases left between them. The CDR3 sequence is 11 residues long. Written as DNA, the CDR3 is TGCAGTGCTAGGGGTGATGAAAAACTGTTTTTT. This translates into CSARGDEKLFF.

This chain links TRBV25-1 with TRBJ2-5; D ambiguous. The CDR3 has 14 residues. V shed 4 bases and J shed 1 base, with 10 bases lying between them. Germline V gene sequence: CDR1 MGHDK, CDR2 SYGVNS. CDR3 in amino acids: CASSGTAVQETQYF. The CDR3 bases are TGTGCCAGCAGTGGGACCGCAGTCCAAGAGACCCAGTACTTC.

The rearrangement uses TRBV4-2 and TRBJ2-1; D may be TRBD1 (7 bases). The CDR3 is 15 amino acids. In germline, CDR1 is LGHNA, CDR2 YNFKEQ. The ends were cut back, 8 bases at V and 6 bases at J, with 20 bases in the middle. This CDR3 reads CASALGAGGGNEQFF. CDR3 DNA: TGTGCCAGCGCCCTAGGGGCAGGGGGAGGCAATGAGCAGTTCTTC.

This clonotype appeared a few times. The chain is built from TRBV2 and TRBJ1-6, with 8 bases aligning to TRBD1. The CDR3 extends over 12 amino acids. Germline V gene data show CDR1 as SNHLY and CDR2 as FYNNEI. Trimming took 9 bases from V and 8 from J; bases not matched to a gene: 3. The CDR3 loop reads CARNRGDSPLHF. Written as DNA, the CDR3 is TGTGCCAGAAACAGGGGGGATTCACCCCTCCACTTT.

This chain links TRBV10-3 with TRBJ1-2, with D perhaps matching TRBD1 (6 bases). CDR1 is ENHRY and CDR2 is SYGVKD in the germline V gene. The CDR3 consists of 11 residues. V lost 9 bases to trimming and J lost 6 bases, with 11 bases between them. CDR3 loop: CAIRQVHGYTF. The CDR3 region has the DNA TGTGCCATACGACAGGTCCATGGCTACACCTTC.

In this sample, this clonotype is hyperexpanded. The rearrangement links TRBV9 to TRBJ2-7; no clear D. Germline V gene lookup returns CDR1 SGDLS and CDR2 YYNGEE. CDR3 length: 14 residues. The V and J ends lost 2 bases and 2 bases respectively, with 11 bases between them. CDR3 amino acids: CASSVGHGTYEQYF. The DNA for the CDR3 is TGTGCCAGCAGCGTCGGCCATGGGACCTACGAGCAGTACTTC.

This clonotype has only a few counts. The gene calls are TRBV20-1 and TRBJ2-7; 10 nucleotides agree with TRBD2. J was trimmed by 6 bases and V by 8 bases; bases with no gene match: 10. Germline-derived CDR1 and CDR2 are DFQATT and SNEGSKA (reference sequence). CDR3 length equals 13 residues. CDR3 sequence (DNA): TGCAGTAGCGGGAGGGGTTCCCTCGGCGAGCAGTACTTC. It codes for CSSGRGSLGEQYF.

Many counts were recorded for this clonotype. The CDR3 sequence is CASSLIVGRANTEAFF. The DNA of the CDR3 is TGTGCCAGCAGTCTAATCGTCGGCAGAGCGAACACTGAAGCTTTCTTT. The chain combines TRBV12-3 or TRBV12-4 with TRBJ1-1; D remains unclear. V lost 5 bases, J lost 1 base, and 17 bases lay in between. This CDR3 spans 16 amino acids.

At least ten counts were recorded for this clonotype. V is TRBV6-1 and J is TRBJ2-5; D is unresolved. This CDR3 contains 12 residues. Germline loops: CDR1 MNHNS, CDR2 SASEGT. Trimming took 6 bases from V and 2 from J, leaving 7 bases between them. The DNA of the CDR3 is TGTGCCAGCAGCTTGGAGCAAGAGACCCAGTACTTC. Residues: CASSLEQETQYF.

The chain uses TRBV29-1 and TRBJ1-2; no reliable D call. The CDR3 extends over 13 amino acids. V gave up 7 bases and J gave up 6 bases, with 18 bases separating them. Germline CDR1 SQVTM, CDR2 ANQGSEA. The CDR3 bases are TGCAGCGCAGCGAATGGAAGGTTTGATGGCTACACCTTC. Its translation is CSAANGRFDGYTF.

The V gene is TRBV5-1, the J gene TRBJ1-2; 7 bases map to TRBD1. Looked up from germline, CDR1 is SGHRS and CDR2 is YFSETQ. V was pared by 2 bases and J by 6 bases, with 7 bases of the junction left unmatched. CDR3 size: 14 residues. This CDR3 is CASSLNRGEDGYTF. DNA for the CDR3: TGCGCCAGCAGCTTAAACAGGGGAGAGGATGGCTACACCTTC.

J is TRBJ1-6 and V is TRBV7-2; D is possibly TRBD1 (6 bases). The CDR3 is 15 amino acids. V was clipped by 1 base and J by 6 bases, with 10 bases between them. CDR1 is SGHTA and CDR2 is FQGNSA in the germline V gene. CDR3 coding DNA: TGTGCCAGCAGCTTAGATTTCAGGGGTAATTCACCCCTCCACTTT. Translated, it gives CASSLDFRGNSPLHF. Based on the CDR3 plus reference TRBV7-2 and TRBJ1-6, the full variable domain is GAGVSQSPSNKVTEKGKDVELRCDPISGHTALYWYRQSLGQGLEFLIYFQGNSAPDKSGLPSDRFSAERTGGSVSTLTIQRTQQEDSAVYLCASSLDFRGNSPLHFGNGTRLTVT.

This rearrangement joins TRBV2 to TRBJ1-5, with D tentatively TRBD1 (6 bases). The CDR3 runs 13 residues. The V end was cut by 6 bases, the J end by 0 bases, with 6 bases between. The V gene's germline CDR1 is SNHLY and CDR2 FYNNEI. For the CDR3, the DNA is TGTGCCAGCAGGGACAGTAGCAATCAGCCCCAGCATTTT. This encodes CASRDSSNQPQHF.

Sample share makes this clonotype medium-sized. The DNA for the CDR3 is TGCAGTGCTCCTCCCTCTTCCAGGGGGACCCACTACGAGCAGTACTTC. It translates to CSAPPSSRGTHYEQYF. This chain uses TRBV20-1 with TRBJ2-7; 7 nucleotides align to TRBD1. This CDR3 region has 16 residues. Germline CDR1 DFQATT, CDR2 SNEGSKA (reference sequence). Losses at the gene ends were 5 bases for V and 3 bases for J; bases not matched to a gene: 16.

This chain joins TRBV14 and TRBJ2-7; 13 nucleotides align to TRBD2. Trimming cost V 4 bases and J 5 bases; bases outside gene matches: 5. This CDR3 region has 15 residues. Germline loops: CDR1 SGHDN, CDR2 FVKESK. Here the CDR3 DNA reads TGTGCCAGCAGCCCCACAGGGACTAGCGGGAACGAGCAGTACTTC. The encoded protein is CASSPTGTSGNEQYF.

This clonotype was detected ten times or more. This chain connects TRBV2 to TRBJ2-3; D not certain. This CDR3 is built from 14 residues. Trimming pared 8 bases from V and 2 bases from J, leaving 14 bases between. Per the germline V gene, CDR1 is SNHLY and CDR2 is FYNNEI. CDR3 loop: CASLQNLITDTQYF. In DNA, the CDR3 is TGTGCCAGCCTACAAAACCTGATCACAGATACGCAGTATTTT.

Notes on this clonotype: One junction end disagrees with the germline gene, perhaps due to a read error. This chain connects TRBV2 to TRBJ2-2; tentative D call: TRBD2 (6 bases). The CDR3 has 14 amino acids. CDR1 and CDR2 (germline): SNHLY, FYNNEI. The CDR3 DNA sequence: TGTGCCAGGAGGGCACCCGCGCACACCGGGGGGCTGTTTTTT. This codes for CARRAPAHTGGLFF.